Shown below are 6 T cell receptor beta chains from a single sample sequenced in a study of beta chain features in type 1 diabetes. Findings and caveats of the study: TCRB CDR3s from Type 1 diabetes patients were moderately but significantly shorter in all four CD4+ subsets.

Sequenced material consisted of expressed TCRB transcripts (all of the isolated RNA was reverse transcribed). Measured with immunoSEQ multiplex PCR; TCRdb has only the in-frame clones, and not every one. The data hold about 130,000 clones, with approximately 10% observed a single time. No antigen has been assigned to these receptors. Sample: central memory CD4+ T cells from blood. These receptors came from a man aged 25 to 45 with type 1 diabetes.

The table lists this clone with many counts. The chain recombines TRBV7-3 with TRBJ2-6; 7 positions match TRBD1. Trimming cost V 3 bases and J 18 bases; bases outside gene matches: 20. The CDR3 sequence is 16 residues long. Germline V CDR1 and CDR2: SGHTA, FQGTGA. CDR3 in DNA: TGTGCCAGCAGCTTTTGGTCCCGGACAGGTCCCTCGGAGTGGACTTTC. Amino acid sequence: CASSFWSRTGPSEWTF.

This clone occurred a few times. The CDR3 spells CASGTRTGVETQYF. The CDR3 coding sequence is TGTGCTAGTGGTACCAGGACAGGGGTTGAGACCCAGTACTTC. The chain is built from TRBV12-5 and TRBJ2-5; 9 bases are shared with TRBD1. J gave up 5 bases and V 5 bases, and 6 bases lay outside the gene matches. This CDR3 is 14 amino acids long. The germline V gene has CDR1 LGHNT and CDR2 FRNRAP.

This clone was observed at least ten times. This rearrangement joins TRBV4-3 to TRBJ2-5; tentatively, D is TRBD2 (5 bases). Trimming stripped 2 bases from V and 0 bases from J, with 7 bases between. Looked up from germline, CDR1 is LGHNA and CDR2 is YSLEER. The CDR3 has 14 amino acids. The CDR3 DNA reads TGCGCCAGCAGCCAAAGAGGGAACCAAGAGACCCAGTACTTC. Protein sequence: CASSQRGNQETQYF.

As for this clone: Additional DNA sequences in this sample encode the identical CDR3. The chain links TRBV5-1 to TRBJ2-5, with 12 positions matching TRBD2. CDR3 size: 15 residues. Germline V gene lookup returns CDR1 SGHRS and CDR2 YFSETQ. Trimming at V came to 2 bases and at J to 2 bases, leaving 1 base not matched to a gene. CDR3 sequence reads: CASSLGLAGQETQYF. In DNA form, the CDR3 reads TGCGCCAGCAGCTTAGGACTAGCGGGGCAAGAGACCCAGTACTTC.

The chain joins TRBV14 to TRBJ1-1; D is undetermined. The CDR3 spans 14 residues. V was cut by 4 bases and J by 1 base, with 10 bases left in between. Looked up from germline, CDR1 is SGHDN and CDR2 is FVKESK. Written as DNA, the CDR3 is TGTGCCAGCAGCCGCCTCGGAGGGAACACTGAAGCTTTCTTT. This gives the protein CASSRLGGNTEAFF.

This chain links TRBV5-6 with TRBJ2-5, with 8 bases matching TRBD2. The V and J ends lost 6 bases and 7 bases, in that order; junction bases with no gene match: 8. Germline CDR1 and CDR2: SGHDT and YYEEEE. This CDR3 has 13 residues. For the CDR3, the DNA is TGTGCCAGCAACGGTGCGGGGGGCGGGACCCAGTACTTC. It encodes CASNGAGGGTQYF.